Below, 18 T cell receptor beta chains from the same sample are listed, as sequenced in a study of beta chain features in type 1 diabetes. Reverse transcribing all isolated RNA meant expressed TCRB transcripts were sequenced. Repertoires were generated with immunoSEQ multiplex PCR, while TCRdb's copy carries only in-frame clones and drops some. The sample carries around 190,000 clones, about an eighth recorded once. Source material: central memory CD4+ T cells from blood. These receptors all come from a woman younger than 30 in good health.

The rearrangement uses TRBV28 and TRBJ2-3; 9 bases agree with TRBD2. V shed 11 bases, J shed 3 bases, and the junction held 9 bases outside the gene matches. Germline CDR1 and CDR2: MDHEN and SYDVKM. This CDR3 is 14 amino acids long. As DNA, the CDR3 is TGTGCCGGAAAAAATAGCGGGAGTACAGATACGCAGTATTTT. Amino acid sequence: CAGKNSGSTDTQYF.

This clone was counted only a few times. This chain connects TRBV4-1 to TRBJ2-7; TRBD2 might be the D (5 bases). Trimming removed 1 base at V and 6 bases at J, with 13 bases between. CDR1 MGHRA and CDR2 YSYEKL come from the germline V gene. There are 14 residues in the CDR3. The CDR3: CASSQVGQRREQYF. In DNA, the CDR3 is TGCGCCAGCAGCCAAGTAGGTCAGCGGCGCGAGCAGTACTTC.

The chain joins TRBV28 to TRBJ1-5, with D possibly TRBD1 on 5 matching bases. The length of the CDR3 is 14 residues. Trimming shortened V by 2 bases and J by 10 bases, and 15 bases separated the two germline ends. The V gene's germline CDR1 is MDHEN and CDR2 SYDVKM. CDR3 sequence reads: CASSLVGRVRPQHF. The CDR3 DNA sequence: TGTGCCAGCAGTTTAGTGGGCAGGGTCCGTCCCCAGCATTTT.

This clone has more than one count but fewer than ten. The rearrangement uses TRBV4-2 and TRBJ2-1; D might be TRBD2 (5 bases). The CDR3 has 15 amino acids. V was clipped by 5 bases and J by 5 bases, with 16 bases between them. CDR1 is LGHNA, CDR2 YNFKEQ, per germline. This CDR3 reads CASSLGGPINNEQFF. CDR3 DNA sequence: TGTGCCAGCAGCTTAGGCGGGCCAATAAACAATGAGCAGTTCTTC.

This sequence joins TRBV5-4 and TRBJ2-1; 14 bases are a match to TRBD2. This CDR3 contains 16 residues. Trimming removed 4 bases from V and 7 bases from J; junction bases left unmatched: 7. Germline loops: CDR1 SGHNT, CDR2 YYREEE (reference sequence). The CDR3 DNA follows: TGTGCCAGCAGCCCGGTGACTAGCGGGAGGGCAAATGAGCAGTTCTTC. Translation: CASSPVTSGRANEQFF.

This clone was picked up a small number of times. The J gene is TRBJ1-5, the V gene TRBV23-1, with 11 bases matching TRBD1. TRBV23-1 is identified as an open reading frame with a role that is uncertain. V lost 4 bases and J lost 4; bases outside the gene matches: 6. CDR3 length: 16 amino acids. Here the CDR3 reads CASSRGTGGMNQPQHF. The CDR3, as DNA: TGCGCCAGCAGTCGGGGGACAGGGGGAATGAATCAGCCCCAGCATTTT.

About this clone itself: Other DNA sequences in the sample encode the same CDR3. J is TRBJ2-7 and V is TRBV6-5, with 7 bases that match TRBD1. Germline values: CDR1 MNHEY, CDR2 SVGAGI. With V trimmed by 0 bases and J by 0 bases, 5 bases remained unmatched. The CDR3 has 16 amino acids. CDR3 residues: CASSYSRTGDSYEQYF. CDR3 DNA sequence: TGTGCCAGCAGTTACTCAAGGACAGGCGACTCCTACGAGCAGTACTTC.

In its sample, this clone was seen a few times. V is TRBV5-1 and J is TRBJ2-7; possibly TRBD2 for D (6 bases). The CDR3 spans 19 residues. Germline V gene data show CDR1 as SGHRS and CDR2 as YFSETQ. V lost 1 base and J lost 1, with 24 bases in between. The CDR3 DNA reads as TGCGCCAGCAGCTTGTGGGGAGAGATCGAGGGAGGTAGGTCCTACGAGCAGTACTTC. Its translation is CASSLWGEIEGGRSYEQYF. Together with reference TRBV5-1 and TRBJ2-7, the CDR3 gives the full variable domain: KAGVTQTPRYLIKTRGQQVTLSCSPISGHRSVSWYQQTPGQGLQFLFEYFSETQRNKGNFPGRFSGRQFSNSRSEMNVSTLELGDSALYLCASSLWGEIEGGRSYEQYFGPGTRLTVT.

There are a few counts of this clone. The chain employs TRBV30 and TRBJ1-5; 7 bases fit TRBD1. Germline V gene sequence: CDR1 GTSNPN, CDR2 SVGIG (reference sequence). V shed 3 bases and J 0 bases; nucleotides not matched to a gene: 5. The CDR3 is 15 amino acids. CDR3 sequence reads: CAWSGQAYSNQPQHF. The CDR3 DNA reads TGTGCCTGGAGCGGACAGGCTTATAGCAATCAGCCCCAGCATTTT.

This clone was seen only a few times. The genes are TRBV5-1 and TRBJ2-7; maybe TRBD2 (6 bases). V was trimmed by 4 bases and J by 4 bases, leaving 12 bases between them. The germline CDR1 and CDR2 sequences are SGHRS and YFSETQ. CDR3 length: 13 residues. The CDR3 DNA reads as TGCGCCAGCAGCGTACCCGGGGGATACGAGCAGTACTTC. It translates to CASSVPGGYEQYF. Full variable domain (rest looked up from reference TRBV5-1 and TRBJ2-7): KAGVTQTPRYLIKTRGQQVTLSCSPISGHRSVSWYQQTPGQGLQFLFEYFSETQRNKGNFPGRFSGRQFSNSRSEMNVSTLELGDSALYLCASSVPGGYEQYFGPGTRLTVT.

The V and J genes are TRBV6-1 and TRBJ2-2; TRBD2 might be the D (5 bases). Germline V gene data show CDR1 as MNHNS and CDR2 as SASEGT. V lost 6 bases, J lost 4 bases, and 9 bases lay in between. The CDR3 is 13 residues long. The CDR3, as DNA: TGTGCCAGCAGACCAACTAGCACCGGGGAGCTGTTTTTT. The encoded protein is CASRPTSTGELFF.

The gene calls are TRBV28 and TRBJ2-5, with TRBD2 matching 9 bases. V lost 7 bases to trimming and J lost 2 bases; unmatched junction nucleotides: 14. In germline, CDR1 is MDHEN, CDR2 SYDVKM. This CDR3 contains 17 residues. Here the CDR3 DNA reads TGTGCCAGCAACCGAGGGGCTAGCGGGGACGGTCAAGAGACCCAGTACTTC. This translates into CASNRGASGDGQETQYF.

V is TRBV7-2 and J is TRBJ2-7; D is unclear. This CDR3 comprises 14 residues. Germline V CDR1 and CDR2: SGHTA, FQGNSA. Trimming pared 3 bases from V and 7 bases from J, leaving 16 bases between. Here the CDR3 DNA reads TGTGCCAGCAGCTTCGACGGAAACCCCGGGGAGCAGTACTTC. It translates to CASSFDGNPGEQYF. Filled out from reference TRBV7-2 and TRBJ2-7, the complete variable domain reads GAGVSQSPSNKVTEKGKDVELRCDPISGHTALYWYRQSLGQGLEFLIYFQGNSAPDKSGLPSDRFSAERTGGSVSTLTIQRTQQEDSAVYLCASSFDGNPGEQYFGPGTRLTVT.

The chain combines TRBV7-9 with TRBJ1-1, with D uncertain. The CDR3 is 13 residues long. Germline CDR1 reads SEHNR; CDR2 reads FQNEAQ (reference sequence). Trimming cost V 5 bases and J 3 bases, with 10 bases left between them. The DNA of the CDR3 is TGTGCCAGCAGCCCTTCTAGTGACACTGAAGCTTTCTTT. It is translated as CASSPSSDTEAFF.

This clone turned up a few times. V and J are TRBV7-2 and TRBJ2-7; a weak D match, TRBD2 (5 bases). V was clipped by 2 bases and J by 1 base, with 15 bases between them. CDR1 SGHTA and CDR2 FQGNSA come from the germline V gene. The CDR3 runs 16 residues. The CDR3 sequence is CASSLRTPFESYEQYF. As DNA, the CDR3 is TGTGCCAGCAGCTTAAGGACTCCTTTCGAATCCTACGAGCAGTACTTC.

As concerns this clone: Other DNA sequences in this sample translate to the same CDR3. The chain combines TRBV19 with TRBJ2-1; D is perhaps TRBD2 (6 bases). The CDR3 covers 14 residues. The germline V gene encodes CDR1 LNHDA and CDR2 SQIVND (reference sequence). V was trimmed by 7 bases and J by 3 bases, leaving 13 bases between them. CDR3 coding DNA: TGTGCCAGTAATGCGGGAACGGGCTACAATGAGCAGTTCTTC. Translation gives CASNAGTGYNEQFF.

The rearrangement joins TRBV19 to TRBJ2-5; 9 nucleotides match TRBD2. Germline V CDR1 and CDR2: LNHDA, SQIVND (reference sequence). V shed 5 bases and J 3 bases; nucleotides not matched to a gene: 7. CDR3 size: 15 residues. This CDR3 is CASSVASSGEETQYF. The CDR3 region has the DNA TGTGCCAGTAGTGTAGCTTCTAGCGGGGAAGAGACCCAGTACTTC.

This clone showed up just a few times. The gene calls are TRBV18 and TRBJ2-7; no definite D call. The length of the CDR3 is 16 residues. With 4 bases removed from V and 1 base from J, the gap between germline ends came to 17 bases. Germline CDR1 KGHSH, CDR2 LQKENI. The CDR3, as DNA: TGTGCCAGCTCACATGATAGCCTGATGCGGTCCTACGAGCAGTACTTC. As protein: CASSHDSLMRSYEQYF. Variable domain in full (rest from reference TRBV18 and TRBJ2-7): NAGVMQNPRHLVRRRGQEARLRCSPMKGHSHVYWYRQLPEEGLKFMVYLQKENIIDESGMPKERFSAEFPKEGPSILRIQQVVRGDSAAYFCASSHDSLMRSYEQYFGPGTRLTVT.